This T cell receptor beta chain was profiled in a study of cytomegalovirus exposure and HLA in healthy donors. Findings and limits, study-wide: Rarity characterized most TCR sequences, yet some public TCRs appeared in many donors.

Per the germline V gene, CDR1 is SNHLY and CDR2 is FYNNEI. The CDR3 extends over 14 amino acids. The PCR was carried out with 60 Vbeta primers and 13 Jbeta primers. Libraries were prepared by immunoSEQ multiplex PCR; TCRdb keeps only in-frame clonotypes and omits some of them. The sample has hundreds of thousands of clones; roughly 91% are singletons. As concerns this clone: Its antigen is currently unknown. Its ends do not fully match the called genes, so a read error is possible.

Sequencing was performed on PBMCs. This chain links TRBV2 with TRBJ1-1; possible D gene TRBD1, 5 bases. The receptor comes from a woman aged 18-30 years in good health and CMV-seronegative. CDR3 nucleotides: TGTGCCAGCAGTGGAGAGGTAGTGGACATAAGGACACTCTTT. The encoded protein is CASSGEVVDIRTLF.